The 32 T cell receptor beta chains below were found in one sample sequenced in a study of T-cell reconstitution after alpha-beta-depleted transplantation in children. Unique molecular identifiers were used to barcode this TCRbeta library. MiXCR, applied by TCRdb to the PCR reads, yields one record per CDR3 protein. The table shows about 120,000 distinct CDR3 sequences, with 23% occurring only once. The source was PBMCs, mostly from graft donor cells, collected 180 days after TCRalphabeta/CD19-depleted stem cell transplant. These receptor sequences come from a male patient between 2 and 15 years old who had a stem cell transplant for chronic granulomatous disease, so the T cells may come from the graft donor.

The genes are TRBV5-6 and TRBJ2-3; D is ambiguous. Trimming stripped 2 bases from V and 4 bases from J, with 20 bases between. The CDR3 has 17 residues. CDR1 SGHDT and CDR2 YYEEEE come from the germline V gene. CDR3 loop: CASSFGRPPPGPDTQYF. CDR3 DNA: TGTGCCAGCAGCTTTGGACGGCCTCCTCCTGGTCCAGATACGCAGTATTTT.

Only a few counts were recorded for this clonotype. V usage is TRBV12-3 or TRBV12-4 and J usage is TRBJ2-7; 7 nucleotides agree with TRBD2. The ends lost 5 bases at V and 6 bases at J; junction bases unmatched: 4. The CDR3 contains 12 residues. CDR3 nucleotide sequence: TGTGCCAGCAGTCCAGCGGGGACCGAGCAGTACTTC. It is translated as CASSPAGTEQYF.

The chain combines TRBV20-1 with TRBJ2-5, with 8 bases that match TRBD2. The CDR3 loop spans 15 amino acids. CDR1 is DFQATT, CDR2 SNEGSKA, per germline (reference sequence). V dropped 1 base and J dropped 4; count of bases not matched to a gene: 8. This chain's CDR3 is CSARGVREGRETQYF. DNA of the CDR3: TGCAGTGCTAGAGGAGTACGGGAGGGTCGAGAGACCCAGTACTTC.

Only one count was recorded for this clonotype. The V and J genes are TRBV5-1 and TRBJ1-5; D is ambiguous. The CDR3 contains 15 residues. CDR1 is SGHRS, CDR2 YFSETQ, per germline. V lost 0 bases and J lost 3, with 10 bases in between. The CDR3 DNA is TGCGCCAGCAGCTTGGAGCTCCCTTCCAATCAGCCCCAGCATTTT. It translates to CASSLELPSNQPQHF.

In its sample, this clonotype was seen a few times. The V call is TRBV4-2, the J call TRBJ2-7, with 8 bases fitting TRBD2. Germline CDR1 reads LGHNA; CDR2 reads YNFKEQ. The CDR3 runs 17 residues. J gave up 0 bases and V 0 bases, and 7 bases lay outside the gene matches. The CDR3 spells CASSQDPSGFSSYEQYF. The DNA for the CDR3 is TGTGCCAGCAGCCAAGATCCTAGCGGGTTTAGCTCCTACGAGCAGTACTTC.

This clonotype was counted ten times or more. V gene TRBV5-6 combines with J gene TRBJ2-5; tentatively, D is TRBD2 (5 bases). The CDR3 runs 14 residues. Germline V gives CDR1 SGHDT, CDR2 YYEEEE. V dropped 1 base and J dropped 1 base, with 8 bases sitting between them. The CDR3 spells CASSLFGVQETQYF. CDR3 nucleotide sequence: TGTGCCAGCAGCTTGTTCGGGGTCCAAGAGACCCAGTACTTC. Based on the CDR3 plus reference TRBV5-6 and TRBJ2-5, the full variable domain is DAGVTQSPTHLIKTRGQQVTLRCSPKSGHDTVSWYQQALGQGPQFIFQYYEEEERQRGNFPDRFSGHQFPNYSSELNVNALLLGDSALYLCASSLFGVQETQYFGPGTRLLVL.

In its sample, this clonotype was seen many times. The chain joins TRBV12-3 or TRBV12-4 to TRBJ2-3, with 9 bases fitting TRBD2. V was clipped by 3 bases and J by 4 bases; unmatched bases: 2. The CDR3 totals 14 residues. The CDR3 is CASSLREGADTQYF. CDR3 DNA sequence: TGTGCCAGCAGTTTGCGGGAGGGTGCAGATACGCAGTATTTT.

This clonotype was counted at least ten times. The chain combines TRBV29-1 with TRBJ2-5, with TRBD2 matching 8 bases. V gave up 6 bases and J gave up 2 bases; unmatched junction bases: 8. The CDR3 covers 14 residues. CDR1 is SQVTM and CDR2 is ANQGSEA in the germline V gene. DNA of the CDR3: TGCAGCGTAGGGACTAGTGGGTTTCAAGAGACCCAGTACTTC. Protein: CSVGTSGFQETQYF.

CDR3 protein: CASSVGERGNEQFF. The DNA for the CDR3 is TGTGCCAGCAGCGTAGGGGAACGCGGGAATGAGCAGTTCTTC. The chain recombines TRBV9 with TRBJ2-1; the D gene is possibly TRBD2 (5 bases). The CDR3 has 14 residues. Trimming removed 0 bases at V and 7 bases at J, with 11 bases between. CDR1 and CDR2 from the germline V gene are SGDLS and YYNGEE.

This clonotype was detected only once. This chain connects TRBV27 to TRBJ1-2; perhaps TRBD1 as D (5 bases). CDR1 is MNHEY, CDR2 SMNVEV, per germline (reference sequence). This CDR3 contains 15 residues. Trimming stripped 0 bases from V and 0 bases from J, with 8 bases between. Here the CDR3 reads CASSLSGAPNYGYTF. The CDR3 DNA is TGTGCCAGCAGTTTATCCGGGGCCCCTAACTATGGCTACACCTTC.

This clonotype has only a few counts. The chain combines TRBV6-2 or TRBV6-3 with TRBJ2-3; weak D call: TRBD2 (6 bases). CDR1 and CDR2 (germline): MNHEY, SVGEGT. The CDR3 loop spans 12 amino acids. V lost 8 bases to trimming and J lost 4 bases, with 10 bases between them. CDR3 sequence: CASSGGPDTQYF. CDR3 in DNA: TGTGCCAGCTCCGGGGGACCAGATACGCAGTATTTT.

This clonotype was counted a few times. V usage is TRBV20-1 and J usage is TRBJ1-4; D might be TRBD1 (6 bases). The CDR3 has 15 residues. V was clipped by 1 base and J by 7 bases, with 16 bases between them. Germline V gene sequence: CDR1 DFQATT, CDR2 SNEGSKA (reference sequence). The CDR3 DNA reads TGCAGTGCTAGAGTTCTTACAGGGTCGATTGAAAAACTGTTTTTT. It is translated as CSARVLTGSIEKLFF.

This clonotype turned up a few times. The CDR3 region has the DNA TGTGCCAGTCGACGTCCTGCGAGCGGGGGGGACAATGAGCAGTTCTTC. It yields the protein CASRRPASGGDNEQFF. This chain connects TRBV6-1 to TRBJ2-1, with 10 bases that match TRBD2. Trimming at V came to 9 bases and at J to 5 bases, leaving 13 bases not matched to a gene. This CDR3 is 16 amino acids long. Germline V gene data show CDR1 as MNHNS and CDR2 as SASEGT.

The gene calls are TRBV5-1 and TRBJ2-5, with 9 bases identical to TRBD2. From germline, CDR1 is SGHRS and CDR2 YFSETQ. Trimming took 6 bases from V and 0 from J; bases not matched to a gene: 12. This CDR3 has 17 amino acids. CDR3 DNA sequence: TGCGCCAGCATGCTCGCTAGCGGGAACCCTTACCAAGAGACCCAGTACTTC. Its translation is CASMLASGNPYQETQYF.

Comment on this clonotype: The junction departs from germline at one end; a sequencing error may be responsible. The CDR3 sequence: CASSLSSGSTDTQYF. CDR3 nucleotide sequence: TGTGCTAGCAGCTTGTCTAGCGGAAGCACAGATACGCAGTATTTT. The J gene is TRBJ2-3, the V gene TRBV7-7; TRBD2 aligns across 7 bases. The CDR3 has 15 residues. Germline-derived CDR1 and CDR2 are SSHAT and FNYEAQ (reference sequence).

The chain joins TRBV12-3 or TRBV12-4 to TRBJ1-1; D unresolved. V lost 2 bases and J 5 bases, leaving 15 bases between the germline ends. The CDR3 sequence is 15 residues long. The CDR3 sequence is CASSLWSGFLTEAFF. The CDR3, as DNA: TGTGCCAGCAGTTTATGGTCGGGGTTTTTGACTGAAGCTTTCTTT.

CDR3 protein: CASSAPTNLGGRNQPQHF. In nucleotides, the CDR3 is TGTGCCAGCAGCGCCCCGACGAATCTAGGGGGCCGAAATCAGCCCCAGCATTTT. The chain employs TRBV12-3 or TRBV12-4 and TRBJ1-5, with 7 positions matching TRBD1. The CDR3 is 18 residues long. V lost 6 bases and J lost 4; bases outside the gene matches: 18.

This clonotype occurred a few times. Here the CDR3 DNA reads TGCAGCGCGACGTCTCTCCCCCAAGAGACCCAGTACTTC. It is translated as CSATSLPQETQYF. V and J are TRBV29-1 and TRBJ2-5; no reliable D call. Trimming cost V 7 bases and J 1 base, with 13 bases left between them. The CDR3 has 13 residues. The germline V gene has CDR1 SQVTM and CDR2 ANQGSEA.

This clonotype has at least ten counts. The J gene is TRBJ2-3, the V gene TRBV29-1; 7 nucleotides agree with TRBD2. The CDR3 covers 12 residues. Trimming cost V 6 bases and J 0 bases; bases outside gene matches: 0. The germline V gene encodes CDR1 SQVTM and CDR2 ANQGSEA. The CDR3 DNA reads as TGCAGCGTGGGACTAAGCACAGATACGCAGTATTTT. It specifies CSVGLSTDTQYF.

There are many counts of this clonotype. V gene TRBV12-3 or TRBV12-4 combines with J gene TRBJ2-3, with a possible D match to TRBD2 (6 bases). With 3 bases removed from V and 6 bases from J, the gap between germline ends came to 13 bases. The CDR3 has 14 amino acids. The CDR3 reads CASSLAGRGDTQYF. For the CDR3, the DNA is TGTGCCAGCAGTTTGGCAGGCCGGGGGGATACGCAGTATTTT.

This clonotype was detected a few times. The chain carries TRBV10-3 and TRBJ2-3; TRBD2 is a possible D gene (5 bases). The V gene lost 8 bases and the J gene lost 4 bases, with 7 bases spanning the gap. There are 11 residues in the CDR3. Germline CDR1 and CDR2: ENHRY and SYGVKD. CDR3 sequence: CAIRRADTQYF. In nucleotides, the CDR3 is TGTGCCATCCGGCGGGCAGATACGCAGTATTTT.

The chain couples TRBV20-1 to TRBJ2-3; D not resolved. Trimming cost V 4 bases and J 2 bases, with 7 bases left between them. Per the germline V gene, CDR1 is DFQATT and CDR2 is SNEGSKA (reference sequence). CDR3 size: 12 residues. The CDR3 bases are TGCAGTGCTAAGGGCAACACAGATACGCAGTATTTT. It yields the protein CSAKGNTDTQYF.

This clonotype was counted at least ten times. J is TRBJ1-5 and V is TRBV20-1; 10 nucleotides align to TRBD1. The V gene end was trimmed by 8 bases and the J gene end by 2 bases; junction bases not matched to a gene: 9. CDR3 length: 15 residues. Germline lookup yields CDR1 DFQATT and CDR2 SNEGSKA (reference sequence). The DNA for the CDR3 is TGCAGTAGGGTTTCCGGGACAGGGGGCAATCAGCCCCAGCATTTT. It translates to CSRVSGTGGNQPQHF.

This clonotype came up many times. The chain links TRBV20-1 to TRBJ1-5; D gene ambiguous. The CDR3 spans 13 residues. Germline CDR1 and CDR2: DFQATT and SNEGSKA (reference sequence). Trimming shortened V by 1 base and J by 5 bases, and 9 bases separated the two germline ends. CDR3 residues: CSARVLRDQPQHF. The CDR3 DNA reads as TGCAGTGCTAGAGTCCTAAGGGATCAGCCCCAGCATTTT.

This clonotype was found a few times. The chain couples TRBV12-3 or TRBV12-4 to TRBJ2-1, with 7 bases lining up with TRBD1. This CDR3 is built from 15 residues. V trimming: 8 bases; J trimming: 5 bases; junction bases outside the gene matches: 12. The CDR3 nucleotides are TGTGCCAGCCTACCCCGACAGGGAGTCCACAATGAGCAGTTCTTC. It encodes CASLPRQGVHNEQFF.

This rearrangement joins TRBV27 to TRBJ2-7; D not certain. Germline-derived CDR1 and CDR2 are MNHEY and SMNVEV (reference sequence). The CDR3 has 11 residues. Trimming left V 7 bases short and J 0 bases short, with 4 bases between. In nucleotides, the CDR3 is TGTGCCAGCAAAAGCTCCTACGAGCAGTACTTC. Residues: CASKSSYEQYF.

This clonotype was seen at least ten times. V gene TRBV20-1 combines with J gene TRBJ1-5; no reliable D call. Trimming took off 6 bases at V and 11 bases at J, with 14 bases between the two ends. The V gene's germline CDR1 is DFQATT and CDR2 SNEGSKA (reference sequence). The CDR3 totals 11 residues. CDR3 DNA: TGCAGTGCCAACGACCAGGCGGCCCAGCATTTT. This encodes CSANDQAAQHF.

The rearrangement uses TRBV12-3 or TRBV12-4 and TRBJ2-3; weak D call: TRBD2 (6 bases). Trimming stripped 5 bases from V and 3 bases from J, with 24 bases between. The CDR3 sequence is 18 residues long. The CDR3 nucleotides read TGTGCCAGCAGTCCGCGGGACTCTCTGGACGGGGGAACAGATACGCAGTATTTT. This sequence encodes CASSPRDSLDGGTDTQYF.

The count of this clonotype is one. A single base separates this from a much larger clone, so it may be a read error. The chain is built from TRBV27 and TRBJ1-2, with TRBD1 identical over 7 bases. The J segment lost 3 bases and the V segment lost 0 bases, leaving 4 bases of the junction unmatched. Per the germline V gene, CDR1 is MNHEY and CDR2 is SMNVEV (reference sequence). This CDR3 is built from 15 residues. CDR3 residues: CASSLSPGGDYGYTF. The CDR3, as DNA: TGTGCCAGCAGTTTATCACCAGGGGGAGACTATGGCTACACCTTC.

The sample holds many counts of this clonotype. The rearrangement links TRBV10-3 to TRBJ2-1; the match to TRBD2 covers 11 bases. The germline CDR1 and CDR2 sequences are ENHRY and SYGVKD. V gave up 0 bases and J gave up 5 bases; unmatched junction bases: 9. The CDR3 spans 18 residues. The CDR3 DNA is TGTGCCATCAGTGAGTCGGGTCTCGGACTAGCGGGCGACAATGAGCAGTTCTTC. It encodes CAISESGLGLAGDNEQFF.

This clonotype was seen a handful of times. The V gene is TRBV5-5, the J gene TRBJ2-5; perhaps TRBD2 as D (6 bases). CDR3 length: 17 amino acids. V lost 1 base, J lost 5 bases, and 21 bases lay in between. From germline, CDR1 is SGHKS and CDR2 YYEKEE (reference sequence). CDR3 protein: CASSLSPGGTGRETQYF. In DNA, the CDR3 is TGTGCCAGCAGCTTGAGCCCTGGAGGGACCGGACGGGAGACCCAGTACTTC. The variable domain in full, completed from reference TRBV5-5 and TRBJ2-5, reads DAGVTQSPTHLIKTRGQQVTLRCSPISGHKSVSWYQQVLGQGPQFIFQYYEKEERGRGNFPDRFSARQFPNYSSELNVNALLLGDSALYLCASSLSPGGTGRETQYFGPGTRLLVL.

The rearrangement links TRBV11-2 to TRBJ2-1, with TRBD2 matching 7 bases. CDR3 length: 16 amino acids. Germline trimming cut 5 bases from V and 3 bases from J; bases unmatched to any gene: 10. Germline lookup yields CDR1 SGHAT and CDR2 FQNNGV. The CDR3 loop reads CASSPGWSSGYNEQFF. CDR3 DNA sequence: TGTGCCAGCAGCCCCGGGTGGTCTAGCGGCTACAATGAGCAGTTCTTC.